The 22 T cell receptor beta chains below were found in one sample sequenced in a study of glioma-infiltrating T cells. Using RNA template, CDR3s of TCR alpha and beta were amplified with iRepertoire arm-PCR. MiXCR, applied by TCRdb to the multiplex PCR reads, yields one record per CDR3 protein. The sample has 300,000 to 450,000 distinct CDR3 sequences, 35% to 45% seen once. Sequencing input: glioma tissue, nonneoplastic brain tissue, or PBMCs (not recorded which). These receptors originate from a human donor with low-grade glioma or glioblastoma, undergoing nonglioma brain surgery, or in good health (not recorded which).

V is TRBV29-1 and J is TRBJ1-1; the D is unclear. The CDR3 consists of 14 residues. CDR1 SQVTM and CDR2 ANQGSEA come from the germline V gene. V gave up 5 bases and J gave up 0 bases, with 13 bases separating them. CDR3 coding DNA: TGCAGCGTTTTTAAGACGGTGATGAACACTGAAGCTTTCTTT. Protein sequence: CSVFKTVMNTEAFF.

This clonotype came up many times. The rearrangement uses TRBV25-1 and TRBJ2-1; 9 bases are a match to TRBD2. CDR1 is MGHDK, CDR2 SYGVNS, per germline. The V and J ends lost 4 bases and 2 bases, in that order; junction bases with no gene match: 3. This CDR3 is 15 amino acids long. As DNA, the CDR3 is TGTGCCAGCAGTGGCTTAGCGGGAGCCTACAATGAGCAGTTCTTC. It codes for CASSGLAGAYNEQFF.

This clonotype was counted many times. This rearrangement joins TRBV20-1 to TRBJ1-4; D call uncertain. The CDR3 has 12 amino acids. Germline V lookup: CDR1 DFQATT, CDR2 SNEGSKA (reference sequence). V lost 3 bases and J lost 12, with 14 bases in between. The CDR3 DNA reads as TGCAGTGCTAGTGGGTCATTGGAGGAACTGTTTTTT. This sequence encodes CSASGSLEELFF.

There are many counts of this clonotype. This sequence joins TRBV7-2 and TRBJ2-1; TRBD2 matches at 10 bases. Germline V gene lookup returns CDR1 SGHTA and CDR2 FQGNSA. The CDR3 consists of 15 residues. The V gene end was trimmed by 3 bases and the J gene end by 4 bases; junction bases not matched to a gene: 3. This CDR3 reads CASSLGLASYNEQFF. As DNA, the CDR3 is TGTGCCAGCAGCTTGGGACTAGCGAGTTACAATGAGCAGTTCTTC.

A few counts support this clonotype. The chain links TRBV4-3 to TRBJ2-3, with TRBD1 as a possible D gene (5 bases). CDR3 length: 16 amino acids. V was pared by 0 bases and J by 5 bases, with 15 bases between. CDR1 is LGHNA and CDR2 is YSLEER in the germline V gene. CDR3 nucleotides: TGCGCCAGCAGCCAAGAAACAGGCCAGGGTAAAGATACGCAGTATTTT. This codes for CASSQETGQGKDTQYF.

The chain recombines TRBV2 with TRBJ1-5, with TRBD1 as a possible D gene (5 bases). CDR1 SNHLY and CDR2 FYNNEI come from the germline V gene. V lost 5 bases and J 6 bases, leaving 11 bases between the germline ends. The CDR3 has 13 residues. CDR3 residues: CASSKGPVQPQHF. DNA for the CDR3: TGTGCCAGCAGTAAGGGGCCCGTTCAGCCCCAGCATTTT.

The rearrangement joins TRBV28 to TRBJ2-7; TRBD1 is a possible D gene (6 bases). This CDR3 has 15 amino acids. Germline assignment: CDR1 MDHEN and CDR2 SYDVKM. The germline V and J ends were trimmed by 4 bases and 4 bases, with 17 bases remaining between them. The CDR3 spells CASSSLQGSPYEQYF. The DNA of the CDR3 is TGTGCCAGCAGTTCTTTACAGGGATCTCCTTACGAGCAGTACTTC. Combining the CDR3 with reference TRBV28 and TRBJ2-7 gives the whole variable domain DVKVTQSSRYLVKRTGEKVFLECVQDMDHENMFWYRQDPGLGLRLIYFSYDVKMKEKGDIPEGYSVSREKKERFSLILESASTNQTSMYLCASSSLQGSPYEQYFGPGTRLTVT.

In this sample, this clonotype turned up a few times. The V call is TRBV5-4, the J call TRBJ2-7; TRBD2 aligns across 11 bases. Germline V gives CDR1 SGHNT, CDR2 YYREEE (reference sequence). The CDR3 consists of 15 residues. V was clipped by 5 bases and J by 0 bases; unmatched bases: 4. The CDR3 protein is CASSITSGSSYEQYF. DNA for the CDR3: TGTGCCAGCAGTATTACTAGCGGGAGCTCCTACGAGCAGTACTTC.

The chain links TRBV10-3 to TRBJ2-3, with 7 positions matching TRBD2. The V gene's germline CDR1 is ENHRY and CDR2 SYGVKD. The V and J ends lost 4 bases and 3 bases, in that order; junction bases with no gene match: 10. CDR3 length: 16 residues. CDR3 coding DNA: TGTGCCATCAGTGCCCGTGGCGGGAGAGTAACAGATACGCAGTATTTT. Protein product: CAISARGGRVTDTQYF.

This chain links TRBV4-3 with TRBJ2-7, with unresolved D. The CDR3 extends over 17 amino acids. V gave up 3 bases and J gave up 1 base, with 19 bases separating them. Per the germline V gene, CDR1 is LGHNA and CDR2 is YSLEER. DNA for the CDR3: TGCGCCAGCAGCCAGCAGCAAGCGCCAAGCTCGTCCTACGAGCAGTACTTC. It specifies CASSQQQAPSSSYEQYF.

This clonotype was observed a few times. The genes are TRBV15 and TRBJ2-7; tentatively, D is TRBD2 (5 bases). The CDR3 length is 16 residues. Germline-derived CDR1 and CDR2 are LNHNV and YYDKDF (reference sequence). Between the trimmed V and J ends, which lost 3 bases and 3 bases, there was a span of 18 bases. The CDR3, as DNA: TGTGCCACCAGCAGGGGAAGGACGGGGAGTTACTACGAGCAGTACTTC. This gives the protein CATSRGRTGSYYEQYF.

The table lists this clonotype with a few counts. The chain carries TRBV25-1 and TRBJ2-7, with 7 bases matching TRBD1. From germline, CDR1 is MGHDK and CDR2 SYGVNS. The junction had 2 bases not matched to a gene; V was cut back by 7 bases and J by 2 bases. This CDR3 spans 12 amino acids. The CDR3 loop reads CASTDRAYEQYF. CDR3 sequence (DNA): TGTGCCAGCACAGACAGGGCCTACGAGCAGTACTTC.

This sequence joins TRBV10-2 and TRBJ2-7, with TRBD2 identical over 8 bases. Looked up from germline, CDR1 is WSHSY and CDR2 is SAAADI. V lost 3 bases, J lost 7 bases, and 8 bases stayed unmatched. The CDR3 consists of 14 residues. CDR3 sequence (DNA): TGCGCCAGCAGTGAAGTCGGGGGGGTCCGAGAGCAGTACTTC. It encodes CASSEVGGVREQYF.

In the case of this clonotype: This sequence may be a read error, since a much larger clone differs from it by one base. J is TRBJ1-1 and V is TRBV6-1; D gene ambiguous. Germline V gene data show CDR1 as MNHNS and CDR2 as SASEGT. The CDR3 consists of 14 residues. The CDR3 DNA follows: TGTGCCATCAGTGCCGTCAGTAGAAACACTAAAGCTTTCTTT. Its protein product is CAISAVSRNTKAFF.

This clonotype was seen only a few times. CDR3: CAISDSSYEQFF. The CDR3 DNA reads as TGTGCCATCAGTGATTCTAGCTATGAGCAGTTCTTC. V gene TRBV10-3 combines with J gene TRBJ2-1; a possible D gene is TRBD2 (5 bases). This CDR3 has 12 amino acids. CDR1 and CDR2 from the germline V gene are ENHRY and SYGVKD. Trimming pared 3 bases from V and 8 bases from J, leaving 8 bases between.

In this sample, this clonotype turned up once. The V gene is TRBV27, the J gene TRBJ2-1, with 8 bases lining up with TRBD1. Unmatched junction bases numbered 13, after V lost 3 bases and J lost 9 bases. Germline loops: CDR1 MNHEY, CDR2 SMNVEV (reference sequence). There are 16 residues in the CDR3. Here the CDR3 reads CASSLAGGQVYGEQFF. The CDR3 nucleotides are TGTGCCAGCAGTTTGGCAGGGGGACAGGTTTACGGTGAGCAGTTCTTC.

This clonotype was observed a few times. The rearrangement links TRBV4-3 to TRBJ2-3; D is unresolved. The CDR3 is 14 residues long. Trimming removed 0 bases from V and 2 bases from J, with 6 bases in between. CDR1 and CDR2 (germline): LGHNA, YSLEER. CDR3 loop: CASSQEPNTDTQYF. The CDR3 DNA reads TGCGCCAGCAGCCAAGAACCGAACACAGATACGCAGTATTTT.

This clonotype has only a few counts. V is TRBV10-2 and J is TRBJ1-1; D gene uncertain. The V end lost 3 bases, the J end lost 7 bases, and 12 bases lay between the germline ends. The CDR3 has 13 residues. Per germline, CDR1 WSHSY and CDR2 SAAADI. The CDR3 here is CASSEGSSREAFF. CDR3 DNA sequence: TGCGCCAGCAGTGAAGGCAGTTCGCGTGAAGCTTTCTTT.

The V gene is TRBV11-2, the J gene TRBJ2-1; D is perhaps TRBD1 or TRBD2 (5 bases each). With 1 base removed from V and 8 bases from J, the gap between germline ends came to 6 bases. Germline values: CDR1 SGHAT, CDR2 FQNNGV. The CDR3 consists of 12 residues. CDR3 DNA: TGTGCCAGCAGCTTAGTGGGACATGAGCAGTTCTTC. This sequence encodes CASSLVGHEQFF.

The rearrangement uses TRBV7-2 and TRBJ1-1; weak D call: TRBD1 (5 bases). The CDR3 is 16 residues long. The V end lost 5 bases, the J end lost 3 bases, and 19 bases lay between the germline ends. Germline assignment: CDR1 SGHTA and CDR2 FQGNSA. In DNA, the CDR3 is TGTGCCAGCAGCGGGGAGAGGGGCGACAGACACACTGAAGCTTTCTTT. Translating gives CASSGERGDRHTEAFF.

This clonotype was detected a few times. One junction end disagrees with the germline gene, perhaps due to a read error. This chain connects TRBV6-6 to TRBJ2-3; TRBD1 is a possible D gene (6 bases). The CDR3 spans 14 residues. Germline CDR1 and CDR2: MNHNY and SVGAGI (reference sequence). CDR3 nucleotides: TGCGCCAGCTCCCGGAGGACAGTCACAGATACGCAGTATTTT. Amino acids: CASSRRTVTDTQYF.

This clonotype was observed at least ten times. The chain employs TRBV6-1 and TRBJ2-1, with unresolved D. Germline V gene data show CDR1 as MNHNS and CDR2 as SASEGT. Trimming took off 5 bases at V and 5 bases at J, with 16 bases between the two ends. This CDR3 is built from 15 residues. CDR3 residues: CASSWAHVSNNEQFF. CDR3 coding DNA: TGTGCCAGCAGTTGGGCACATGTGAGTAACAATGAGCAGTTCTTC.